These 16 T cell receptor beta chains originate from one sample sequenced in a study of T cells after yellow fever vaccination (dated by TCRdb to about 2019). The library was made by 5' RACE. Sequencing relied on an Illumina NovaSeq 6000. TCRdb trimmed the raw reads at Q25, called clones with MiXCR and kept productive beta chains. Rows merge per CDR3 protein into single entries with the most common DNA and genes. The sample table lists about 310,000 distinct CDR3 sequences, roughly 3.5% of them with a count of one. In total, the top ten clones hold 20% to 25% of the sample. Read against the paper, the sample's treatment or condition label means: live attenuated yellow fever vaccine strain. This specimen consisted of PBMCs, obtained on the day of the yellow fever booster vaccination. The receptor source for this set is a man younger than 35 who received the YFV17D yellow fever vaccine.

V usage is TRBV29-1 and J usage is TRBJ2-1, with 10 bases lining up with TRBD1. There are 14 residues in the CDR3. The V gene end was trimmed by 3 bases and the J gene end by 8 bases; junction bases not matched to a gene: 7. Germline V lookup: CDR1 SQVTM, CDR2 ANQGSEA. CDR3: CSVERDRGFHEQFF. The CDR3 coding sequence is TGCAGCGTTGAGCGGGACAGGGGTTTTCATGAGCAGTTCTTC.

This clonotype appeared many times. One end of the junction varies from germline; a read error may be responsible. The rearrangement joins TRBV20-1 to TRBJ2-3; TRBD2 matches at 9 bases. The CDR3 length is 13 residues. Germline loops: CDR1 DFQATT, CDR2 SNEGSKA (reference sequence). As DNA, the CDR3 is TGCAGTGCCAGAGAGTGGCGGGGGGGTGCGCAGTATTTT. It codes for CSAREWRGGAQYF.

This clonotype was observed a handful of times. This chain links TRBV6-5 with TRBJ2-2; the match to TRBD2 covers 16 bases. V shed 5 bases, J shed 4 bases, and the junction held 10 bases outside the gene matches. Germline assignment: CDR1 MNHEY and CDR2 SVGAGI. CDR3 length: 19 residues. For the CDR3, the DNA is TGTGCCAGCAGTCCGAGGGGCGGGACTAGCGGGGGGGCCACCGGGGAGCTGTTTTTT. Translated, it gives CASSPRGGTSGGATGELFF.

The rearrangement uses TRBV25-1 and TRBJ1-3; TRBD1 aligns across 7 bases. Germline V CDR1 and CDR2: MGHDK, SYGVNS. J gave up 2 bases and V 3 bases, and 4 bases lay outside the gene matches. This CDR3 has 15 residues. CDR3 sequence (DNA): TGTGCCAGCAGTGATCCAAGGGGGCCTGGAAACACCATATATTTT. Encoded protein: CASSDPRGPGNTIYF.

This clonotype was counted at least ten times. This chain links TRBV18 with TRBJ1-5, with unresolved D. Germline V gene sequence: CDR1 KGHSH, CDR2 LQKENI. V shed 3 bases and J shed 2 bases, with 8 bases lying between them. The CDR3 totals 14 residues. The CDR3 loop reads CASSPSGGNQPQHF. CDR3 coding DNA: TGTGCCAGCTCACCCTCCGGGGGCAATCAGCCCCAGCATTTT.

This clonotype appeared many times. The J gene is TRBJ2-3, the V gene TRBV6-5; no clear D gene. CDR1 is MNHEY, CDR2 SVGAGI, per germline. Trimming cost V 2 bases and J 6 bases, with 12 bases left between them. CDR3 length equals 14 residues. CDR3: CASSYGYSRDTQYF. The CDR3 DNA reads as TGTGCCAGCAGTTACGGGTACTCACGTGATACGCAGTATTTT.

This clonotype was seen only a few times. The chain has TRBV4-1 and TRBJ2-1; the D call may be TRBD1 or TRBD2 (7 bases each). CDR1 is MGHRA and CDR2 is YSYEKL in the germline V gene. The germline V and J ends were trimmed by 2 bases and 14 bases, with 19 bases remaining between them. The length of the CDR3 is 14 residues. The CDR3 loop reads CASSQPDRVSGEFF. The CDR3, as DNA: TGCGCCAGCAGCCAACCAGACAGGGTCAGCGGGGAGTTCTTC.

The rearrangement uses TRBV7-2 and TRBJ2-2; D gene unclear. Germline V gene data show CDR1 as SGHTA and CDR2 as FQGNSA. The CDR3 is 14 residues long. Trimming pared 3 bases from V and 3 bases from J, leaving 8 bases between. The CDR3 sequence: CASSFDRDTGELFF. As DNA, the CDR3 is TGTGCCAGCAGCTTCGATCGGGACACCGGGGAGCTGTTTTTT.

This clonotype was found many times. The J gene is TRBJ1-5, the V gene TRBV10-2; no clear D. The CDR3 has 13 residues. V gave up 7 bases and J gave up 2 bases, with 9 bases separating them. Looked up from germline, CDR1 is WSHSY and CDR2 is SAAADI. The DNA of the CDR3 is TGCGCCAGCAAGGAGGAGGGCAATCAGCCCCAGCATTTT. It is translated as CASKEEGNQPQHF.

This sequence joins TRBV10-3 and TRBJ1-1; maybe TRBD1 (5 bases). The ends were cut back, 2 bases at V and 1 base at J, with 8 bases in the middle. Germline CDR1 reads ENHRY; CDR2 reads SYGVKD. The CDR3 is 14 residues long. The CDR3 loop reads CAISEGGGNTEAFF. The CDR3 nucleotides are TGTGCCATCAGTGAGGGGGGAGGGAACACTGAAGCTTTCTTT.

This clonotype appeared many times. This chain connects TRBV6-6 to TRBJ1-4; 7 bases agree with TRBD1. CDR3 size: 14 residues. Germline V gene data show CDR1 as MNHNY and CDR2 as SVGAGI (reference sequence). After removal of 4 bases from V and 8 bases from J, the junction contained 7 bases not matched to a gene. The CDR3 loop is CASSSDRVGEKLFF. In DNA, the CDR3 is TGTGCCAGCAGTTCTGACAGGGTGGGGGAAAAACTGTTTTTT.

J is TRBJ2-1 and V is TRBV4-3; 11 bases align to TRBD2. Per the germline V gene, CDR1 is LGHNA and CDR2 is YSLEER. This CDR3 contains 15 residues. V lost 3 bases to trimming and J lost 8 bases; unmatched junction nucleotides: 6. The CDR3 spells CASSHLAGGPHEQFF. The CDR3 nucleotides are TGCGCCAGCAGCCACCTAGCGGGGGGCCCCCATGAGCAGTTCTTC.

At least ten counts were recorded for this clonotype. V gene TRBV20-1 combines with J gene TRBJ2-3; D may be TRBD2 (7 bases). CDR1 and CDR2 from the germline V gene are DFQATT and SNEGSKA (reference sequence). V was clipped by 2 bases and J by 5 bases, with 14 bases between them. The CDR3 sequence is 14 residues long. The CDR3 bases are TGCAGTGCTAGAAACCCGGGGGGCGGAGATACGCAGTATTTT. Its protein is CSARNPGGGDTQYF.

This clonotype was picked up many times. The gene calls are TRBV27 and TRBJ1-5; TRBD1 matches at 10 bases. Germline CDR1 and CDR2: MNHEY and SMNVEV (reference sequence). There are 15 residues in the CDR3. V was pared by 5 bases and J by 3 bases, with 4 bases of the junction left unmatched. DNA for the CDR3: TGTGCCAGCAGTCGGACAGGGGGTTTCAATCAGCCCCAGCATTTT. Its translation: CASSRTGGFNQPQHF.

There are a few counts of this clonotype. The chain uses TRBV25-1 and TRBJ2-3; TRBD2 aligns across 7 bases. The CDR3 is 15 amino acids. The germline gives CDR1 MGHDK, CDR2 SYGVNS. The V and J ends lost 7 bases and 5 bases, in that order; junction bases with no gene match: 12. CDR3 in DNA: TGTGCCAGCATCACCCAGTGGGGGGGAGAAGATACGCAGTATTTT. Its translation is CASITQWGGEDTQYF. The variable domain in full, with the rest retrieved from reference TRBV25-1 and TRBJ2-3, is EADIYQTPRYLVIGTGKKITLECSQTMGHDKMYWYQQDPGMELHLIHYSYGVNSTEKGDLSSESTVSRIRTEHFPLTLESARPSHTSQYLCASITQWGGEDTQYFGPGTRLTVL.

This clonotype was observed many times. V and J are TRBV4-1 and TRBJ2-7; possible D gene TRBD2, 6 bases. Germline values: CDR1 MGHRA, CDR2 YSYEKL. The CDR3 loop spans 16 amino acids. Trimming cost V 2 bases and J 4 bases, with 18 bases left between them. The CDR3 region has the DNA TGCGCCAGCAGCCAAAGCGGGCGGGCTTCCGAGTACGAGCAGTACTTC. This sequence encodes CASSQSGRASEYEQYF.